This T cell receptor (beta chain) was found in a study of T-cell memory formation after mild COVID-19. Findings of the study overall: Clones that contracted clustered mainly in CM and EM if CD4+ and in EMRA if CD8+. Specificity for SARS-CoV-2 was not confirmed among the second-wave clones peaking on day 37. There was a balanced CD4/CD8 profile in clones contracting day 15 to 85, and later expanders leaned CD4+.

A word on this clonotype: Its antigen is still unknown.

TCRdb re-called the 5' RACE reads through MiXCR, storing one row per CDR3 protein. The table lists about 34,000 distinct CDR3 sequences, roughly 7.5% of them singletons, with around 28% in the top ten. This CDR3 has 14 amino acids. V lost 6 bases and J 3 bases, leaving 17 bases between the germline ends. Germline V gives CDR1 SQVTM, CDR2 ANQGSEA. The TCR sequence derives from a man between 18 and 29 years old who had mild COVID-19 (a few samples of this study predate the infection). Cell type and time point are not known. Sequencing used PBMCs or a T cell subset sorted from them (not recorded which). The chain links TRBV29-1 to TRBJ1-1; tentatively, D is TRBD1 (6 bases). The CDR3 nucleotides are TGCAGCGTGGGACATCACACGGAAGACACTGAAGCTTTCTTT. The encoded protein is CSVGHHTEDTEAFF. The full variable domain, with the rest looked up from reference TRBV29-1 and TRBJ1-1, is SAVISQKPSRDICQRGTSLTIQCQVDSQVTMMFWYRQQPGQSLTLIATANQGSEATYESGFVIDKFPISRPNLTFSTLTVSNMSPEDSSIYLCSVGHHTEDTEAFFGQGTRLTVV.